This TCR beta chain was obtained from a study of shared clonotypes between healthy human individuals. Here immunoSEQ multiplex PCR was the method, and the copy in TCRdb shows in-frame clones only, minus some. This repertoire shows about 2.3 million clones, 85% to 95% found once; its top ten account for approximately 0.4%. In the case of this clone: The antigen is undetermined. A junction boundary mismatches the germline segment, possibly from a read error.

Study-wide results and limits: On the whole, naive subsets had larger estimated richness than memory subsets had.

CDR1 is MNHNS and CDR2 is SASEGT in the germline V gene. The CDR3 totals 12 residues. A CD45RA+ naive subset and a CD45RA-negative memory subset were split from CD4+ cells. The specimen sequenced was naive CD4+ T cells from PBMCs. As for subset: CD45RA+ positively selected. The chain has TRBV6-1 and TRBJ1-2; weak D call: TRBD1 (5 bases). The clonotype originates from a man aged 18 to 30 in good health. Some clones in this sample may be carry-over from other donors' samples. The CDR3 loop reads CDSSDVWQGFAF. The CDR3 nucleotides read TGTGACAGCAGTGACGTTTGGCAGGGCTTCGCCTTC.